This paragraph reports one T cell receptor beta chain. The target antigen is unknown. Different DNA sequences within this sample yield the same CDR3. From germline, CDR1 is ENHRY and CDR2 SYGVKD. This CDR3 spans 14 amino acids. Trimming took 1 base from V and 3 from J, leaving 10 bases between them. Using immunoSEQ multiplex PCR, the repertoire was profiled, and TCRdb retains in-frame clones only, with some absent. The table records hundreds of thousands of clones, over 90% of them present only once. The data originate from a study of brain T cells in children with intractable seizures. Study results and caveats: Pre-surgery blood may have been undersampled, hiding some clones. Only CDR3 sequence similarity suggested viral specificity, without known HCMV serostatus.

Time point meaning: blood from clinic visit 5 months post-surgery; TSC patient then seizure free. Surgery cases with the highest brain T cell transcript signatures were chosen for sequencing. Patients received at least one anti-epileptic drug before surgery. The TCR sequence derives from a boy under two years old with tuberous sclerosis and intractable seizures. The sample in question was peripheral blood, obtained roughly 5 months after surgery. This chain links TRBV10-3 with TRBJ2-7; a possible D gene is TRBD2 (5 bases). CDR3 coding DNA: TGTGCCATCAGTGAGTTGGACTTGATCTACGAGCAGTACTTC. It is translated as CAISELDLIYEQYF.